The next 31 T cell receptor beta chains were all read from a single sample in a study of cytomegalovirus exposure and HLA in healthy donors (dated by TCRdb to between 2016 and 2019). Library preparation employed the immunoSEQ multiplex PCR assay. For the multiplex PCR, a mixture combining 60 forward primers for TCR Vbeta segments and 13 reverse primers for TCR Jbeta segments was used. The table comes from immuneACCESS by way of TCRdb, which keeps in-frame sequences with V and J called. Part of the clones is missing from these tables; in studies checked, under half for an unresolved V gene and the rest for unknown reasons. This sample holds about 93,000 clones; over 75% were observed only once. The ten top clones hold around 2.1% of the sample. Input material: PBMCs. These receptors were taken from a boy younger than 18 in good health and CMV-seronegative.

This CDR3 is CAWTQGFTEAFF. The CDR3 nucleotides read TGTGCCTGGACACAGGGCTTTACTGAAGCTTTCTTT. The V gene is TRBV30, the J gene TRBJ1-1, with D possibly being TRBD1 (6 bases). The CDR3 totals 12 residues. V was cut by 4 bases and J by 5 bases, with 11 bases left in between. Germline V lookup: CDR1 GTSNPN, CDR2 SVGIG (reference sequence).

In DNA form, the CDR3 reads TGCGCCAGCAGCCAAGATATAGATAGCAATCAGCCCCAGCATTTT. It translates to CASSQDIDSNQPQHF. V gene TRBV4-1 combines with J gene TRBJ1-5, with D uncertain. The V gene lost 0 bases and the J gene lost 0 bases, with 6 bases spanning the gap. The CDR3 loop spans 15 amino acids. From germline, CDR1 is MGHRA and CDR2 YSYEKL.

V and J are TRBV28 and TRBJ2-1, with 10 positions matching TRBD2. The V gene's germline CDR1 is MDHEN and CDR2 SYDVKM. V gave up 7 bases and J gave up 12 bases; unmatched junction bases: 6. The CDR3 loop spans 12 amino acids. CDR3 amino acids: CASTVSGRSQFF. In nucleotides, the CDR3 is TGTGCCAGCACTGTTAGCGGGAGGTCGCAGTTCTTC.

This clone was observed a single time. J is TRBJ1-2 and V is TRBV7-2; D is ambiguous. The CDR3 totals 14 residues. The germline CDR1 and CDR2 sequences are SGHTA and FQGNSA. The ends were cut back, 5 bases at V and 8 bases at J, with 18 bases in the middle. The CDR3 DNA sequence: TGTGCCAGCAGCGAATACCAGCCGAGAGGGGGCTACACCTTC. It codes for CASSEYQPRGGYTF.

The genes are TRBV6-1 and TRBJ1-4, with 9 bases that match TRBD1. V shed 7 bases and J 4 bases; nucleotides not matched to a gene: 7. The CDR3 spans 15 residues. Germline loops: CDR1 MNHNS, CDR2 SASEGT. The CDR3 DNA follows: TGTGCCAGCACTAGAACAGGGGGCGGTAATGAAAAACTGTTTTTT. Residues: CASTRTGGGNEKLFF.

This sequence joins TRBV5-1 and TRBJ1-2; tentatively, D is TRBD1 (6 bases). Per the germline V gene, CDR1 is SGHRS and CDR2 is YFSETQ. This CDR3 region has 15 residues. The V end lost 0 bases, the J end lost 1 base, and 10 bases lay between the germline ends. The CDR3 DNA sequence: TGCGCCAGCAGCTTGGGGACAGCCTTTAACTATGGCTACACCTTC. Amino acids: CASSLGTAFNYGYTF.

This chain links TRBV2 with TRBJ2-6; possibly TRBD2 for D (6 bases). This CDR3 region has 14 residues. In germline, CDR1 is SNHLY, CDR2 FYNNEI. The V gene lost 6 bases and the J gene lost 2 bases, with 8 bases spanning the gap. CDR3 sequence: CASREGTGANVLTF. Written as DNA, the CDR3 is TGTGCCAGCAGGGAGGGGACTGGGGCCAACGTCCTGACTTTC.

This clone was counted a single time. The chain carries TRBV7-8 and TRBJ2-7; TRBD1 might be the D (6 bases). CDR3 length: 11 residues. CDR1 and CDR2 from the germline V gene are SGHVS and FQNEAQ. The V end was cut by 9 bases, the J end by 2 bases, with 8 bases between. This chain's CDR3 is CASGQPYEQYF. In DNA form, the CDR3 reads TGTGCCAGTGGACAGCCCTACGAGCAGTACTTC.

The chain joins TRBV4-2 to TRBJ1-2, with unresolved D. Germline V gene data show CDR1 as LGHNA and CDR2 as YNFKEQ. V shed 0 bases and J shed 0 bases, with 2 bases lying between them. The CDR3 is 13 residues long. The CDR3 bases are TGTGCCAGCAGCCAAGATACTAACTATGGCTACACCTTC. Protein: CASSQDTNYGYTF.

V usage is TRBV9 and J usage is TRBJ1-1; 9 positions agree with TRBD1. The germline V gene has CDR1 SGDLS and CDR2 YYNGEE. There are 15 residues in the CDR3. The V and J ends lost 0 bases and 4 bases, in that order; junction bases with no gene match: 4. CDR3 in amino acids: CASSVVGQGPTEAFF. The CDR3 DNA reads TGTGCCAGCAGCGTAGTCGGACAGGGGCCCACTGAAGCTTTCTTT. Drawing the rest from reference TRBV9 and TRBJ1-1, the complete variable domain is DSGVTQTPKHLITATGQRVTLRCSPRSGDLSVYWYQQSLDQGLQFLIQYYNGEERAKGNILERFSAQQFPDLHSELNLSSLELGDSALYFCASSVVGQGPTEAFFGQGTRLTVV.

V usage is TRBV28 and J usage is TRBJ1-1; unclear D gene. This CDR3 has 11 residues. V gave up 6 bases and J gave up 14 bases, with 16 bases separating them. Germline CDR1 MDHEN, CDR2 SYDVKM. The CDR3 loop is CASSQRGSMFF. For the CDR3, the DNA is TGTGCCAGCAGCCAACGAGGGTCTATGTTCTTT. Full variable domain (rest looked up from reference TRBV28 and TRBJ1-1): DVKVTQSSRYLVKRTGEKVFLECVQDMDHENMFWYRQDPGLGLRLIYFSYDVKMKEKGDIPEGYSVSREKKERFSLILESASTNQTSMYLCASSQRGSMFFGQGTRLTVV.

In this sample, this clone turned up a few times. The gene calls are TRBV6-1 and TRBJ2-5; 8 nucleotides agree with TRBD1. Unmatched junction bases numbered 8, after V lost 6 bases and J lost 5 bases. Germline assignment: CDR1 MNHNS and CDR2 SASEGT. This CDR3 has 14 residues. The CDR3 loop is CASSLSGGWETQYF. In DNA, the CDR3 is TGTGCCAGCAGCCTTTCAGGGGGCTGGGAGACCCAGTACTTC.

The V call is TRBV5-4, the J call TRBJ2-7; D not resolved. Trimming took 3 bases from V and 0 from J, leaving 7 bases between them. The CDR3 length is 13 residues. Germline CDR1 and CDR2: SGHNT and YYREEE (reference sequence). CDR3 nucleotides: TGTGCCAGCAGCTCGCCTAGCTCCTACGAGCAGTACTTC. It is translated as CASSSPSSYEQYF. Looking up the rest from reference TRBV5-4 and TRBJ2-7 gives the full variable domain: ETGVTQSPTHLIKTRGQQVTLRCSSQSGHNTVSWYQQALGQGPQFIFQYYREEENGRGNFPPRFSGLQFPNYSSELNVNALELDDSALYLCASSSPSSYEQYFGPGTRLTVT.

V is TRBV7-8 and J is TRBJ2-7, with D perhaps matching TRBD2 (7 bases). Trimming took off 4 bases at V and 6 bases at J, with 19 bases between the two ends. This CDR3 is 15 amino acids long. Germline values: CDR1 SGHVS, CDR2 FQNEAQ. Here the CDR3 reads CASSWSAGAPGEQYF. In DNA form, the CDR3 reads TGTGCCAGCAGCTGGAGCGCGGGGGCCCCGGGCGAGCAGTACTTC.

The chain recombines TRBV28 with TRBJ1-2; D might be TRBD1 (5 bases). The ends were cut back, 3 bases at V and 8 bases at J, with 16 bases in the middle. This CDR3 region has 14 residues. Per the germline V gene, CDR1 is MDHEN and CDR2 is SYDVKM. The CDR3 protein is CASSLSQGIGGYTF. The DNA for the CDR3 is TGTGCCAGCAGTTTGTCCCAGGGAATTGGCGGCTACACCTTC.

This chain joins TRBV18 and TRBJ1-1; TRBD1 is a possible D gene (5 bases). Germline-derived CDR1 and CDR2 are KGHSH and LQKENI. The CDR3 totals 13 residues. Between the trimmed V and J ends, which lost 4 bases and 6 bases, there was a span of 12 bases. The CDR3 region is CASSRDPGAEAFF. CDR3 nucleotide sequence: TGTGCCAGCTCACGAGACCCGGGGGCTGAAGCTTTCTTT.

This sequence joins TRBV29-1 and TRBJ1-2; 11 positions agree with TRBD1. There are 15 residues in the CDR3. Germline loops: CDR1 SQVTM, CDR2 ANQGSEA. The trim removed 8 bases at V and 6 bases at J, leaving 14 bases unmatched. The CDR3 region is CSIFTSGQGANGYTF. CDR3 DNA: TGCAGCATTTTTACTTCTGGACAGGGGGCTAATGGCTACACCTTC.

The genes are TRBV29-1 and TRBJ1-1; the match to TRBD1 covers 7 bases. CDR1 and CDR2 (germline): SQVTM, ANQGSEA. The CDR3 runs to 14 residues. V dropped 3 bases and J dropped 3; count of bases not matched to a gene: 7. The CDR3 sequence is CSVENRGRDTEAFF. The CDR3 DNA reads TGCAGCGTTGAGAACAGGGGAAGGGACACTGAAGCTTTCTTT. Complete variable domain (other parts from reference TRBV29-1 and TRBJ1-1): SAVISQKPSRDICQRGTSLTIQCQVDSQVTMMFWYRQQPGQSLTLIATANQGSEATYESGFVIDKFPISRPNLTFSTLTVSNMSPEDSSIYLCSVENRGRDTEAFFGQGTRLTVV.

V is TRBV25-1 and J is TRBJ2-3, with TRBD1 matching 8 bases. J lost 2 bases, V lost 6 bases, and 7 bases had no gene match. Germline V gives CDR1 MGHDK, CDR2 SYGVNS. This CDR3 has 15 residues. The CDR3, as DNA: TGTGCCAGCAGCCGGGACAGGAGACACACAGATACGCAGTATTTT. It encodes CASSRDRRHTDTQYF. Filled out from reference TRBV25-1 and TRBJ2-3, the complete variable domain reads EADIYQTPRYLVIGTGKKITLECSQTMGHDKMYWYQQDPGMELHLIHYSYGVNSTEKGDLSSESTVSRIRTEHFPLTLESARPSHTSQYLCASSRDRRHTDTQYFGPGTRLTVL.

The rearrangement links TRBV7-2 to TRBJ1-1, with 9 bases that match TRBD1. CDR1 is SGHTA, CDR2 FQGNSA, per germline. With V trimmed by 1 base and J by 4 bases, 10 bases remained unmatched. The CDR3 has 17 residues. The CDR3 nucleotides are TGTGCCAGCAGCTTAGTTGGGACAGGGAGTTTTGGCACTGAAGCTTTCTTT. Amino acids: CASSLVGTGSFGTEAFF.

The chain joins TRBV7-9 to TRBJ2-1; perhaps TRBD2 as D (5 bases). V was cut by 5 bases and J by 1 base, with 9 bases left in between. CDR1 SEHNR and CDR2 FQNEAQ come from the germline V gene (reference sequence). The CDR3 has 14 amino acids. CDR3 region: CASSLGESYNEQFF. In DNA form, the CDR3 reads TGTGCCAGCAGCCTCGGGGAGTCCTACAATGAGCAGTTCTTC.

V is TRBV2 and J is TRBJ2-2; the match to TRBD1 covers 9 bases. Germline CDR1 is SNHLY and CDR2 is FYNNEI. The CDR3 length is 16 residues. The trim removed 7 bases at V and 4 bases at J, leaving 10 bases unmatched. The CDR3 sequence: CASNLPGQGGTGELFF. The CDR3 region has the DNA TGTGCCAGCAATTTACCGGGACAGGGCGGCACCGGGGAGCTGTTTTTT.

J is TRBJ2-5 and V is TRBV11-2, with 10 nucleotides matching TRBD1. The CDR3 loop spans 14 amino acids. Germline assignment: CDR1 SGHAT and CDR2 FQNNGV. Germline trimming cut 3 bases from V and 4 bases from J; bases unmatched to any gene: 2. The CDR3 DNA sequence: TGTGCCAGCAGCTTCCGGGACAGGGGAGAGACCCAGTACTTC. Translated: CASSFRDRGETQYF.

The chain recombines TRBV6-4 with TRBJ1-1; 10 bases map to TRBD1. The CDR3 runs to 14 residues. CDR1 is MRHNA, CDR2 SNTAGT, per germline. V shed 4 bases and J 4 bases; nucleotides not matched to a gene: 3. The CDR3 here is CASSVRQGATEAFF. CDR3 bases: TGTGCCAGCAGTGTCCGACAGGGGGCCACTGAAGCTTTCTTT.

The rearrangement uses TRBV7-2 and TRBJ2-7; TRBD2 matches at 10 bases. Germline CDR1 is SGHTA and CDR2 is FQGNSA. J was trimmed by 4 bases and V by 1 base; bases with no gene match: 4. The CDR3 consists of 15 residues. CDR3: CASSLVTSGEYEQYF. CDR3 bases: TGTGCCAGCAGCTTAGTAACTAGCGGGGAATACGAGCAGTACTTC.

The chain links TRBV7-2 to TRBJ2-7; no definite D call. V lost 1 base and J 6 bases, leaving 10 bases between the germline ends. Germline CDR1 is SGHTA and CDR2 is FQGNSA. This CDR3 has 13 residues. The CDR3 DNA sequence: TGTGCCAGCAGCTTAGTTGGTTCAGGCGAGCAGTACTTC. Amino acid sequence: CASSLVGSGEQYF.

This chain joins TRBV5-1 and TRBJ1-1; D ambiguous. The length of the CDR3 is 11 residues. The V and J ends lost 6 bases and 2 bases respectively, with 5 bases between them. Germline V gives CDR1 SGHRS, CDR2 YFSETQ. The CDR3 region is CASNSNTEAFF. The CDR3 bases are TGCGCCAGCAACTCTAACACTGAAGCTTTCTTT.

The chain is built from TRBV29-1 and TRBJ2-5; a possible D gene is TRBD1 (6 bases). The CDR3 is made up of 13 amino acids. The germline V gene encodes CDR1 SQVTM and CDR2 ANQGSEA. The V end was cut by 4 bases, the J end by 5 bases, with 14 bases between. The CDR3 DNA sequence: TGCAGCGTTGGAGCAGGGGCTGGGGAGACCCAGTACTTC. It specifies CSVGAGAGETQYF.

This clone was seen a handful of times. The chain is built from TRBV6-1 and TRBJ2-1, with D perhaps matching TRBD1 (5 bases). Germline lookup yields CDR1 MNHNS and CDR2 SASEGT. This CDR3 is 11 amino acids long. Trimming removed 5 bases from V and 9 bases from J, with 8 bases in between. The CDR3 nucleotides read TGTGCCAGCAGTCAGGGTGGTGAGCAGTTCTTC. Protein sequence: CASSQGGEQFF.

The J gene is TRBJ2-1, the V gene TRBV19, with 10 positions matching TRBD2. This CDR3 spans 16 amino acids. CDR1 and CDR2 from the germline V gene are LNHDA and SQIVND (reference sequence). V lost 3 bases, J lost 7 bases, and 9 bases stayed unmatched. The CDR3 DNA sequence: TGTGCCAGTAGTATTTGGCTAGCGGGAGTTGGGAATGAGCAGTTCTTC. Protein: CASSIWLAGVGNEQFF.

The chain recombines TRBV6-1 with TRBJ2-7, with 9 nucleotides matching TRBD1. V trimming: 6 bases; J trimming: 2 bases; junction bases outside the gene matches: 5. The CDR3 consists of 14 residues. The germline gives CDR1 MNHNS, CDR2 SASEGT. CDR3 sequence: CASRSGTGPYEQYF. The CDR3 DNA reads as TGTGCCAGCAGGTCCGGGACAGGGCCCTACGAGCAGTACTTC.